This TCR beta chain derives from a study of T cell repertoires in cytomegalovirus infection. The overall study: HLA-B-restricted CMV epitopes that are well studied were used alongside recently identified HLA-C-restricted ones. Public TCR beta signatures were indicative of both CMV infection and a matching HLA type.

The study's findings and limits: Clonotype analysis showed dominance of the ex vivo response by HLA-C-restricted CMV-specific TCR beta clonotypes.

Each CDR3 protein gets one entry after TCRdb re-called the reads with MiXCR. The data show 550,000 to 700,000 distinct CDR3 sequences, 40% seen once. This clonotype was picked up a small number of times. Its antigen is unknown. V lost 6 bases and J lost 2; bases outside the gene matches: 8. Germline CDR1 and CDR2: MNHEY and SVGEGT. The CDR3 has 15 residues. The source material was cultured PBMCs, sampled from culture after CMV antigen stimulation. The chain carries TRBV6-2 or TRBV6-3 and TRBJ2-5; TRBD1 agrees at 8 bases. This TCR was recovered from a human donor in good health (CMV status not recorded). Some clones in this sample may be carry-over from other donors' samples. CDR3 protein: CASSRGQGLQETQYF. The CDR3 DNA reads as TGTGCCAGCAGCCGCGGACAGGGACTGCAAGAGACCCAGTACTTC.